These 29 T cell receptor beta chains share one sample of origin, sequenced in a study of blood T cells in healthy people across ages. A J-beta primer mix and a sample-barcoded 5' primer were used in a second PCR of about 7 to 11 cycles. TCRdb reprocessed the 5' RACE reads via MiXCR and lists one record per CDR3 protein. The sample consists of around 1.7 million distinct CDR3 sequences, roughly 30% of them appearing once. The source material was blood. The receptors here all came from a woman under 40 in good health.

The genes are TRBV10-3 and TRBJ2-2, with D tentatively TRBD1 (5 bases). This CDR3 has 15 amino acids. Germline CDR1 and CDR2: ENHRY and SYGVKD. V shed 2 bases and J shed 0 bases, with 7 bases lying between them. The DNA of the CDR3 is TGTGCCATCAGTGAGGAGACAGCGAACACCGGGGAGCTGTTTTTT. It encodes CAISEETANTGELFF.

The sample holds many counts of this clonotype. The genes are TRBV29-1 and TRBJ2-3; D remains ambiguous. The V end was cut by 4 bases, the J end by 0 bases, with 11 bases between. From germline, CDR1 is SQVTM and CDR2 ANQGSEA. The CDR3 is 14 amino acids. The CDR3 region has the DNA TGCAGCGTTGTGGTCCTACATAGCACAGATACGCAGTATTTT. Translation gives CSVVVLHSTDTQYF.

The sample holds many counts of this clonotype. J is TRBJ2-3 and V is TRBV10-3; no firm D call. The CDR3 length is 12 residues. Germline values: CDR1 ENHRY, CDR2 SYGVKD. Trimming left V 8 bases short and J 1 base short, with 7 bases between. The CDR3, as DNA: TGTGCCATCCTGAGCGGCACAGATACGCAGTATTTT. This translates into CAILSGTDTQYF.

The chain combines TRBV6-6 with TRBJ2-1; TRBD1 matches at 9 bases. The CDR3 sequence is 17 residues long. From germline, CDR1 is MNHNY and CDR2 SVGAGI (reference sequence). V shed 0 bases, J shed 2 bases, and the junction held 5 bases outside the gene matches. CDR3 DNA: TGTGCCAGCAGTTACTCGAGGGGACAGGGTCCCTACAATGAGCAGTTCTTC. Amino acids: CASSYSRGQGPYNEQFF.

On this clonotype: Being one base from a much bigger clone, this may be a read error. This rearrangement joins TRBV10-3 to TRBJ2-5; a possible D gene is TRBD2 (6 bases). The germline CDR1 and CDR2 sequences are ENHRY and SYGVKD. The length of the CDR3 is 14 residues. V gave up 6 bases and J gave up 5 bases, with 16 bases separating them. The CDR3 spells CAIREGYLSETQYF. CDR3 nucleotide sequence: TGTGCCATCAGGGAGGGATACTTATCGGAGACCCAGTACTTC.

The CDR3 sequence: CASCQAGTDTQYF. The DNA for the CDR3 is TGCGCCAGCTGCCAAGCAGGCACAGATACGCAGTATTTT. The chain employs TRBV5-1 and TRBJ2-3, with D unresolved. The germline gives CDR1 SGHRS, CDR2 YFSETQ. The CDR3 is 13 amino acids. V lost 7 bases and J 1 base, leaving 10 bases between the germline ends.

This clonotype was seen a single time. The V gene is TRBV3-1, the J gene TRBJ2-2; D gene ambiguous. Germline CDR1 LGHDT, CDR2 YNNKEL (reference sequence). V shed 2 bases and J shed 6 bases, with 13 bases lying between them. This CDR3 contains 15 residues. DNA for the CDR3: TGTGCCAGCAGCCAACTGCCTGGACGGGCCGGGGAGCTGTTTTTT. Amino acids: CASSQLPGRAGELFF.

The J gene is TRBJ2-3, the V gene TRBV10-2, with TRBD2 identical over 7 bases. The ends lost 10 bases at V and 8 bases at J; junction bases unmatched: 12. The CDR3 is 13 residues long. Per the germline V gene, CDR1 is WSHSY and CDR2 is SAAADI. The CDR3 region has the DNA TGCGCCACCATAGCGGGCTCCCGGGGTACGCAGTATTTT. Translation: CATIAGSRGTQYF.

Many counts were recorded for this clonotype. The V and J genes are TRBV10-3 and TRBJ2-7, with D possibly being TRBD2 (5 bases). V was clipped by 4 bases and J by 2 bases, with 12 bases between them. This CDR3 is 14 amino acids long. Looked up from germline, CDR1 is ENHRY and CDR2 is SYGVKD. The CDR3 DNA sequence: TGTGCCATCAGTGTTGGAGAGGGTCCCTACGAGCAGTACTTC. Its translation is CAISVGEGPYEQYF.

The chain is built from TRBV7-9 and TRBJ2-5; the D is unclear. Trimming cost V 1 base and J 7 bases, with 10 bases left between them. The CDR3 runs 13 residues. Germline V lookup: CDR1 SEHNR, CDR2 FQNEAQ (reference sequence). CDR3 protein: CASSLEGYGTQYF. CDR3 DNA: TGTGCCAGCAGCTTAGAGGGTTACGGGACCCAGTACTTC.

The V and J genes are TRBV5-6 and TRBJ2-3, with D perhaps matching TRBD2 (5 bases). Deletions cut 5 bases from V and 6 bases from J, with 16 bases between. This CDR3 is built from 14 residues. Germline assignment: CDR1 SGHDT and CDR2 YYEEEE. The CDR3 here is CASSSLVSGDTQYF. In nucleotides, the CDR3 is TGTGCCAGCAGTTCCCTCGTCTCGGGGGATACGCAGTATTTT.

This clonotype was seen a handful of times. V usage is TRBV29-1 and J usage is TRBJ2-7, with 9 bases aligning to TRBD1. The CDR3 consists of 15 residues. The germline CDR1 and CDR2 sequences are SQVTM and ANQGSEA. V lost 3 bases, J lost 7 bases, and 13 bases stayed unmatched. The CDR3 spells CSVEDTGTGFGEQYF. The DNA of the CDR3 is TGCAGCGTTGAGGATACCGGGACAGGGTTCGGAGAGCAGTACTTC.

This clonotype was seen a handful of times. The chain joins TRBV20-1 to TRBJ2-3; tentatively, D is TRBD2 (6 bases). CDR1 is DFQATT and CDR2 is SNEGSKA in the germline V gene (reference sequence). The CDR3 spans 15 residues. With 2 bases removed from V and 5 bases from J, the gap between germline ends came to 17 bases. The CDR3 region is CSARFTGTARDTQYF. The CDR3 DNA sequence: TGCAGTGCTAGATTCACGGGGACTGCGAGAGATACGCAGTATTTT.

This clonotype was detected only a few times. The rearrangement links TRBV7-2 to TRBJ2-3; TRBD2 matches at 8 bases. The germline V gene has CDR1 SGHTA and CDR2 FQGNSA. With V trimmed by 5 bases and J by 0 bases, 10 bases remained unmatched. The CDR3 is 17 amino acids. In DNA, the CDR3 is TGTGCCAGCAGCCCCCGGACTAGCTCCCCTAGCACAGATACGCAGTATTTT. This sequence encodes CASSPRTSSPSTDTQYF.

This clonotype was detected many times. The genes are TRBV28 and TRBJ2-5, with D maybe TRBD2 (6 bases). V was shortened by 2 bases and J by 6 bases, with 13 bases between the two germline ends. CDR1 MDHEN and CDR2 SYDVKM come from the germline V gene. The CDR3 runs 14 residues. Here the CDR3 DNA reads TGTGCCAGCAGTTTAGCACTAGCAACGCAGACCCAGTACTTC. This gives the protein CASSLALATQTQYF.

The chain carries TRBV28 and TRBJ2-7; D possibly corresponds to TRBD2 (6 bases). Germline CDR1 reads MDHEN; CDR2 reads SYDVKM. This CDR3 is 14 amino acids long. Trimming pared 4 bases from V and 6 bases from J, leaving 16 bases between. CDR3 amino acids: CASSSAGFTGEQYF. In DNA, the CDR3 is TGTGCCAGCAGTTCGGCGGGGTTTACTGGCGAGCAGTACTTC.

This clonotype was counted a few times. The chain couples TRBV28 to TRBJ2-7; possibly TRBD2 for D (5 bases). This CDR3 contains 14 residues. Trimming stripped 6 bases from V and 0 bases from J, with 12 bases between. Germline loops: CDR1 MDHEN, CDR2 SYDVKM. CDR3 amino acids: CASSGVSSSYEQYF. In DNA, the CDR3 is TGTGCCAGCAGCGGGGTGTCTAGCTCCTACGAGCAGTACTTC.

This clonotype was found a few times. The V call is TRBV29-1, the J call TRBJ2-3; maybe TRBD2 (7 bases). Between the trimmed V and J ends, which lost 6 bases and 9 bases, there was a span of 25 bases. The CDR3 totals 15 residues. Germline CDR1 reads SQVTM; CDR2 reads ANQGSEA. The DNA of the CDR3 is TGCAGCGTCCGAACGGCGGGAGCCTCGAGGGGGACGCAGTATTTT. Protein sequence: CSVRTAGASRGTQYF.

This chain uses TRBV15 with TRBJ1-4; 7 nucleotides agree with TRBD1. CDR1 is LNHNV and CDR2 is YYDKDF in the germline V gene (reference sequence). This CDR3 has 14 residues. V lost 5 bases and J lost 4; bases outside the gene matches: 4. For the CDR3, the DNA is TGTGCCACCAGCGACGGGACAGTTAATGAAAAACTGTTTTTT. Residues: CATSDGTVNEKLFF.

This clonotype was recorded a few times. The gene calls are TRBV30 and TRBJ1-2; D remains ambiguous. The CDR3 runs 15 residues. The germline V gene encodes CDR1 GTSNPN and CDR2 SVGIG (reference sequence). With 5 bases removed from V and 3 bases from J, the gap between germline ends came to 19 bases. DNA of the CDR3: TGTGCCTGGGGACCCGGCGGGCAGGATTACTATGGCTACACCTTC. Protein: CAWGPGGQDYYGYTF.

This clonotype was picked up many times. The chain carries TRBV20-1 and TRBJ2-5; 7 bases are shared with TRBD2. The trim removed 6 bases at V and 5 bases at J, leaving 12 bases unmatched. Germline V lookup: CDR1 DFQATT, CDR2 SNEGSKA (reference sequence). CDR3 length equals 14 residues. DNA for the CDR3: TGCAGTGCGGGGGGGATTGCGGTGATCGAGACCCAGTACTTC. Translating gives CSAGGIAVIETQYF.

The sample holds a few counts of this clonotype. A clone one base away is much larger, so this may be a read error. The chain links TRBV21-1 to TRBJ2-3. TRBV21-1 is flagged as a pseudogene. The CDR3 is 12 amino acids. The CDR3 loop reads CTSRGSTDTQYF. DNA for the CDR3: TGTACCAGCAGAGGCAGCACAGATACGCAGTATTTT.

The chain is built from TRBV6-5 and TRBJ2-3; 7 bases agree with TRBD2. The V segment lost 6 bases and the J segment 3 bases; nucleotides outside the gene matches: 9. Germline V gene lookup returns CDR1 MNHEY and CDR2 SVGAGI. The CDR3 is 15 amino acids. DNA of the CDR3: TGTGCCAGCAGAACGGGACTATCGGCTACAGATACGCAGTATTTT. It codes for CASRTGLSATDTQYF.

The chain recombines TRBV20-1 with TRBJ2-1; 8 nucleotides align to TRBD1. Germline V gene data show CDR1 as DFQATT and CDR2 as SNEGSKA (reference sequence). The CDR3 has 12 amino acids. With 3 bases clipped from V and 15 bases from J, the junction kept 10 bases outside the gene matches. This CDR3 is CSASRQGLGWFF. For the CDR3, the DNA is TGCAGTGCTAGTCGACAGGGGCTAGGGTGGTTCTTC.

Concerning this clonotype itself: One junction end disagrees with the germline gene, perhaps due to a read error. The rearrangement links TRBV20-1 to TRBJ1-5, with D hard to call. This CDR3 is 15 amino acids long. Germline CDR1 is DFQATT and CDR2 is SNEGSKA (reference sequence). CDR3 sequence (DNA): TGCAGTGCTAGAGCCTCAGAGAATAGCAATCGGCCCCAGCATTTT. Encoded protein: CSARASENSNRPQHF.

This clonotype was counted a few times. This chain links TRBV12-3 or TRBV12-4 with TRBJ2-1, with a possible D match to TRBD2 (5 bases). CDR3 size: 15 residues. V was cut by 2 bases and J by 6 bases, with 14 bases left in between. The CDR3, as DNA: TGTGCCAGCAGTTTATGGCTAGCCGCTTCCAATGAGCAGTTCTTC. It specifies CASSLWLAASNEQFF.

Written as DNA, the CDR3 is TGTGCCAGCAGCCCAACCGAGGGACGCCTAAATGAAAAACTGTTTTTT. Protein: CASSPTEGRLNEKLFF. This chain links TRBV9 with TRBJ1-4, with TRBD1 as a possible D gene (5 bases). The germline V and J ends were trimmed by 4 bases and 5 bases, with 18 bases remaining between them. Germline CDR1 is SGDLS and CDR2 is YYNGEE. The length of the CDR3 is 16 residues.

The sample holds a few counts of this clonotype. The chain carries TRBV12-3 or TRBV12-4 and TRBJ2-5; no clear D gene. The CDR3 has 13 residues. Trimming removed 6 bases from V and 5 bases from J, with 13 bases in between. In DNA form, the CDR3 reads TGTGCCAGCAGCATAATTAGTGGGGAGACCCAGTACTTC. Translation: CASSIISGETQYF.

This clonotype was detected a few times. The DNA of the CDR3 is TGTGCCAGCAGCTTGGCGTTGGGTGACGGGATCTACGAGCAGTACTTC. Translation gives CASSLALGDGIYEQYF. The gene calls are TRBV5-5 and TRBJ2-7; TRBD2 is a possible D gene (5 bases). Germline CDR1 reads SGHKS; CDR2 reads YYEKEE (reference sequence). V shed 0 bases and J shed 3 bases, with 16 bases lying between them. This CDR3 region has 16 residues.